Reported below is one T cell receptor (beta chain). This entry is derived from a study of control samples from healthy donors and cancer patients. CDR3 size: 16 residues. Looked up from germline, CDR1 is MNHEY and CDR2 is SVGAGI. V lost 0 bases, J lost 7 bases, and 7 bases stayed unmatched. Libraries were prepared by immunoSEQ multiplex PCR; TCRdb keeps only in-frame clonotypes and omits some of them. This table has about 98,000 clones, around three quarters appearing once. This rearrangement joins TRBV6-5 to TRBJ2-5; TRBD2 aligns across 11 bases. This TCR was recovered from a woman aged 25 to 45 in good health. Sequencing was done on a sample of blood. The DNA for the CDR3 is TGTGCCAGCAGTTACTCGAATAGCGGGGGGGCTTGGACCCAGTACTTC. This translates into CASSYSNSGGAWTQYF.